The 21 T cell receptor beta chains listed next were all sequenced from one sample in a study of T cell responses to AZD1222 COVID-19 vaccine. Produced via immunoSEQ multiplex PCR; TCRdb's table is partial and in-frame only. The sample lists 110,000 or so clones, more than 80% seen once, with 4% to 4.5% in the top ten. The sample consisted of peripheral blood, taken 28 days after the second dose of the MenACWY control vaccine. The receptors here all came from an adult who received the MenACWY meningococcal vaccine as a control.

The chain joins TRBV29-1 to TRBJ2-3; D uncertain. The V and J ends lost 4 bases and 7 bases respectively, with 15 bases between them. The CDR3 length is 13 residues. CDR1 SQVTM and CDR2 ANQGSEA come from the germline V gene. CDR3 region: CSVAETTVYTQYF. Here the CDR3 DNA reads TGCAGCGTTGCTGAAACGACTGTCTATACGCAGTATTTT.

The V and J genes are TRBV7-9 and TRBJ1-6, with TRBD1 matching 9 bases. Looked up from germline, CDR1 is SEHNR and CDR2 is FQNEAQ (reference sequence). The CDR3 sequence is 16 residues long. Germline trimming cut 3 bases from V and 5 bases from J; bases unmatched to any gene: 5. DNA for the CDR3: TGTGCCAGCAGCTTTCGGGACAGGGTTAATAATTCACCCCTCCACTTT. It codes for CASSFRDRVNNSPLHF.

The chain couples TRBV4-3 to TRBJ1-5, with D uncertain. Between the trimmed V and J ends, which lost 1 base and 0 bases, there was a span of 1 base. CDR1 is LGHNA and CDR2 is YSLEER in the germline V gene. The CDR3 sequence is 13 residues long. The DNA for the CDR3 is TGCGCCAGCAGCCAAGCTAGCAATCAGCCCCAGCATTTT. Amino acid sequence: CASSQASNQPQHF.

V and J are TRBV5-6 and TRBJ2-1; TRBD1 aligns across 7 bases. CDR3 length: 13 amino acids. V shed 4 bases, J shed 5 bases, and the junction held 3 bases outside the gene matches. Germline CDR1 is SGHDT and CDR2 is YYEEEE. The CDR3 coding sequence is TGTGCCAGCAGCATGACAGGGAACAATGAGCAGTTCTTC. Residues: CASSMTGNNEQFF.

V gene TRBV16 combines with J gene TRBJ2-2; no clear D gene. Germline V gene sequence: CDR1 KGHSY, CDR2 FQNENV. Trimming cost V 4 bases and J 6 bases, with 9 bases left between them. The CDR3 runs 13 residues. CDR3 in DNA: TGTGCCAGCAGCCCGCCTCTCTCCGGGGAGCTGTTTTTT. This sequence encodes CASSPPLSGELFF.

The CDR3 DNA is TGTGCCAGCAGTTCCCGTTGGTTGGGGATTTCTGAAGCTTTCTTT. Protein sequence: CASSSRWLGISEAFF. The chain has TRBV28 and TRBJ1-1; D gene uncertain. V lost 4 bases, J lost 6 bases, and 18 bases lay in between. CDR1 is MDHEN and CDR2 is SYDVKM in the germline V gene. The CDR3 consists of 15 residues. The complete variable domain, with remaining parts taken from reference TRBV28 and TRBJ1-1, reads DVKVTQSSRYLVKRTGEKVFLECVQDMDHENMFWYRQDPGLGLRLIYFSYDVKMKEKGDIPEGYSVSREKKERFSLILESASTNQTSMYLCASSSRWLGISEAFFGQGTRLTVV.

The CDR3 DNA sequence: TGCAGCTCCTACGGCGACGCTTACAATGAGCAGTTCTTC. Encoded protein: CSSYGDAYNEQFF. V gene TRBV29-1 combines with J gene TRBJ2-1, with unresolved D. Germline V lookup: CDR1 SQVTM, CDR2 ANQGSEA. Between the trimmed V and J ends, which lost 8 bases and 4 bases, there was a span of 15 bases. The CDR3 totals 13 residues.

The genes are TRBV28 and TRBJ2-7; D not certain. Per germline, CDR1 MDHEN and CDR2 SYDVKM. The CDR3 covers 12 residues. V was cut by 1 base and J by 6 bases, with 7 bases left in between. The CDR3 is CASSLSFAEQYF. The CDR3, as DNA: TGTGCCAGCAGTTTATCCTTCGCCGAGCAGTACTTC. Full variable domain (rest looked up from reference TRBV28 and TRBJ2-7): DVKVTQSSRYLVKRTGEKVFLECVQDMDHENMFWYRQDPGLGLRLIYFSYDVKMKEKGDIPEGYSVSREKKERFSLILESASTNQTSMYLCASSLSFAEQYFGPGTRLTVT.

The genes are TRBV18 and TRBJ2-1, with 10 bases that match TRBD1. Losses at the gene ends were 6 bases for V and 5 bases for J; bases not matched to a gene: 4. CDR1 KGHSH and CDR2 LQKENI come from the germline V gene. The CDR3 is made up of 14 amino acids. CDR3 DNA: TGTGCCAGCTCTGACAGGGGGCAACACAATGAGCAGTTCTTC. It encodes CASSDRGQHNEQFF.

V is TRBV9 and J is TRBJ2-7, with 9 nucleotides matching TRBD1. Germline V CDR1 and CDR2: SGDLS, YYNGEE. This CDR3 comprises 14 residues. With 2 bases clipped from V and 5 bases from J, the junction kept 5 bases outside the gene matches. CDR3 in amino acids: CASSVRDRVHEQYF. The CDR3 DNA sequence: TGTGCCAGCAGCGTTCGGGACAGGGTCCACGAGCAGTACTTC.

The V gene is TRBV18, the J gene TRBJ1-2; 9 bases agree with TRBD1. The CDR3 totals 15 residues. The junction had 6 bases not matched to a gene; V was cut back by 3 bases and J by 4 bases. Germline assignment: CDR1 KGHSH and CDR2 LQKENI. Written as DNA, the CDR3 is TGTGCCAGCTCACCCTGGGACAGGGATGGCTATGGCTACACCTTC. Protein product: CASSPWDRDGYGYTF.

In this sample, this clone turned up once. The rearrangement links TRBV19 to TRBJ1-5; no clear D. The ends were cut back, 5 bases at V and 5 bases at J, with 19 bases in the middle. This CDR3 is 16 amino acids long. Germline CDR1 and CDR2: LNHDA and SQIVND (reference sequence). The CDR3 loop is CASSLYGSYVHQPQHF. The DNA of the CDR3 is TGTGCCAGTAGTTTATACGGGTCTTACGTGCATCAGCCCCAGCATTTT.

The rearrangement uses TRBV5-1 and TRBJ2-1, with D perhaps TRBD1 or TRBD2 (6 bases each). Germline CDR1 SGHRS, CDR2 YFSETQ. This CDR3 has 16 residues. Trimming cost V 0 bases and J 7 bases, with 17 bases left between them. CDR3 protein: CASSLEVGGSWNEQFF. The CDR3 nucleotides read TGCGCCAGCAGCTTGGAAGTGGGGGGCTCTTGGAATGAGCAGTTCTTC.

The chain recombines TRBV7-9 with TRBJ1-4; no clear D. The CDR3 has 18 amino acids. V dropped 0 bases and J dropped 2 bases, with 16 bases sitting between them. Germline V gene lookup returns CDR1 SEHNR and CDR2 FQNEAQ (reference sequence). CDR3 residues: CASSLAWEQKGTNEKLFF. The DNA of the CDR3 is TGTGCCAGCAGCTTAGCCTGGGAACAAAAAGGGACTAATGAAAAACTGTTTTTT.

The chain couples TRBV24-1 to TRBJ2-2, with 10 bases aligning to TRBD2. Germline values: CDR1 KGHDR, CDR2 SFDVKD. The CDR3 sequence is 19 residues long. The V gene end was trimmed by 6 bases and the J gene end by 4 bases; junction bases not matched to a gene: 16. The CDR3 DNA reads as TGTGCCACCAGTCTCAGGGAGCTAGCGGGAGTTAACCCCACCGGGGAGCTGTTTTTT. The encoded protein is CATSLRELAGVNPTGELFF.

The rearrangement uses TRBV4-2 and TRBJ2-1, with 9 bases fitting TRBD2. Trimming cost V 4 bases and J 1 base; bases outside gene matches: 5. CDR3 size: 16 residues. Germline V gene data show CDR1 as LGHNA and CDR2 as YNFKEQ. The CDR3 is CASSRETSGSYNEQFF. CDR3 nucleotides: TGTGCCAGCAGCCGAGAAACTAGCGGGTCCTACAATGAGCAGTTCTTC.

In its sample, this clone was seen once. The chain links TRBV10-3 to TRBJ2-2, with 7 bases matching TRBD1. This CDR3 region has 13 residues. Germline values: CDR1 ENHRY, CDR2 SYGVKD. V lost 11 bases, J lost 1 base, and 4 bases stayed unmatched. Here the CDR3 reads CASRTGNTGELFF. The CDR3 DNA reads TGTGCCTCGAGGACAGGGAACACCGGGGAGCTGTTTTTT.

The V call is TRBV18, the J call TRBJ2-5; 8 positions agree with TRBD1. Germline-derived CDR1 and CDR2 are KGHSH and LQKENI. The CDR3 runs 13 residues. J was trimmed by 2 bases and V by 4 bases; bases with no gene match: 0. CDR3 sequence reads: CASSRTGQETQYF. The CDR3 DNA reads as TGTGCCAGCTCACGGACAGGGCAAGAGACCCAGTACTTC.

This clone was recorded at least ten times. The V call is TRBV5-6, the J call TRBJ2-5; D not resolved. Trimming took 4 bases from V and 1 from J, leaving 8 bases between them. The CDR3 runs to 13 residues. Germline CDR1 SGHDT, CDR2 YYEEEE. The CDR3: CASSIDTQETQYF. The CDR3 DNA sequence: TGTGCCAGCAGCATCGACACCCAAGAGACCCAGTACTTC.

The gene calls are TRBV5-1 and TRBJ2-7; 10 bases line up with TRBD2. CDR1 and CDR2 (germline): SGHRS, YFSETQ. V was pared by 0 bases and J by 0 bases, with 3 bases of the junction left unmatched. The CDR3 contains 16 residues. DNA for the CDR3: TGCGCCAGCAGCTTGGCCGCTAGCGGGAGCTCCTACGAGCAGTACTTC. Translated: CASSLAASGSSYEQYF.

The chain couples TRBV9 to TRBJ1-4; possibly TRBD1 for D (6 bases). This CDR3 is built from 15 residues. Germline CDR1 is SGDLS and CDR2 is YYNGEE. Trimming took 4 bases from V and 2 from J, leaving 12 bases between them. CDR3 sequence: CASSLGTTTNEKLFF. The DNA for the CDR3 is TGTGCCAGCAGCTTAGGGACAACCACTAATGAAAAACTGTTTTTT. The full variable domain, rest sourced from reference TRBV9 and TRBJ1-4, is DSGVTQTPKHLITATGQRVTLRCSPRSGDLSVYWYQQSLDQGLQFLIQYYNGEERAKGNILERFSAQQFPDLHSELNLSSLELGDSALYFCASSLGTTTNEKLFFGSGTQLSVL.